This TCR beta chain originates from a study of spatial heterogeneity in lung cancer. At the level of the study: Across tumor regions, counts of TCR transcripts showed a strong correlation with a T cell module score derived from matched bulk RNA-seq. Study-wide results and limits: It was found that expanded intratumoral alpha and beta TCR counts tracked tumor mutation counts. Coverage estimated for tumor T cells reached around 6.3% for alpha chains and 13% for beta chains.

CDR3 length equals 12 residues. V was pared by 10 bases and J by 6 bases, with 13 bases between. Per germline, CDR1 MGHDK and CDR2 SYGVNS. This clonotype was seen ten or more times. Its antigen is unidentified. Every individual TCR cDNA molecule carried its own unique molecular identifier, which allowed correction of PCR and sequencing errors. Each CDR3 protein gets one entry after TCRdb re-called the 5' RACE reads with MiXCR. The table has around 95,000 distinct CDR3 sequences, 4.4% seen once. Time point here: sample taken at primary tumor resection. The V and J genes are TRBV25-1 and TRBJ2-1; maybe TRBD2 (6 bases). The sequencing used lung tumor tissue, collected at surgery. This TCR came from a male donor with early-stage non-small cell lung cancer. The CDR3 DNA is TGTGCCACCTGCCGGGGGATCAATGAGCAGTTCTTC. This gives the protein CATCRGINEQFF.